This T cell receptor beta chain was sequenced during a study of neurological immune-mediated disorders. Trimming stripped 0 bases from V and 2 bases from J, with 10 bases between. The CDR3 loop spans 15 amino acids. Germline CDR1 reads MNHEY; CDR2 reads SVGAGI. Via MiXCR, TCRdb re-called the 5' RACE reads, giving one row per CDR3 protein. This sample yields around 94,000 distinct CDR3 sequences, of which 3.5% are seen a single time; approximately 5.9% belongs to the top ten. The V gene is TRBV6-5, the J gene TRBJ1-1, with D unresolved. This receptor was obtained from a young woman with multiple sclerosis. The sequencing input was PBMCs. The CDR3 nucleotides are TGTGCCAGCAGTTACTCGAGGGCCGGTAACACTGAAGCTTTCTTT. This codes for CASSYSRAGNTEAFF.